The 11 T cell receptor beta chains given below trace back to one sample, sequenced in a study of blood T cell repertoires in COVID-19. Profiled with immunoSEQ multiplex PCR; TCRdb holds only in-frame clones, not every one. In the table there are nearly 350,000 clones, roughly 86% of which are singletons. The sample consisted of peripheral blood. The receptors shown here come from a woman in her sixties or seventies with COVID-19, enrolled during active disease.

This clone was counted a few times. The chain has TRBV7-9 and TRBJ1-5, with a possible D match to TRBD1 (6 bases). CDR1 SEHNR and CDR2 FQNEAQ come from the germline V gene (reference sequence). The ends were cut back, 9 bases at V and 1 base at J, with 13 bases in the middle. The CDR3 loop spans 14 amino acids. Here the CDR3 DNA reads TGTGCCAGTGGCCTGGACAGCAGCAATCAGCCCCAGCATTTT. Translated: CASGLDSSNQPQHF.

The gene calls are TRBV2 and TRBJ2-5; 7 bases are shared with TRBD1. Germline values: CDR1 SNHLY, CDR2 FYNNEI. The CDR3 runs 16 residues. With V trimmed by 5 bases and J by 5 bases, 14 bases remained unmatched. Here the CDR3 reads CASSKGQALPVETQYF. In DNA form, the CDR3 reads TGTGCCAGCAGTAAAGGACAGGCGCTCCCTGTGGAGACCCAGTACTTC.

The chain couples TRBV5-1 to TRBJ1-2; 8 bases agree with TRBD1. V lost 3 bases, J lost 4 bases, and 11 bases stayed unmatched. Germline CDR1 reads SGHRS; CDR2 reads YFSETQ. This CDR3 region has 16 residues. CDR3 coding DNA: TGCGCCAGCAGCTCTGACGGACAGGGCGATAGCTATGGCTACACCTTC. Its protein is CASSSDGQGDSYGYTF. Full variable domain (rest looked up from reference TRBV5-1 and TRBJ1-2): KAGVTQTPRYLIKTRGQQVTLSCSPISGHRSVSWYQQTPGQGLQFLFEYFSETQRNKGNFPGRFSGRQFSNSRSEMNVSTLELGDSALYLCASSSDGQGDSYGYTFGSGTRLTVV.

V gene TRBV15 combines with J gene TRBJ2-3; weak D call: TRBD1 (6 bases). Per germline, CDR1 LNHNV and CDR2 YYDKDF (reference sequence). V was clipped by 2 bases and J by 6 bases, with 12 bases between them. The CDR3 has 14 residues. The CDR3 region has the DNA TGTGCCACCAGCAGACCGACTCAGGGGGATACGCAGTATTTT. Its protein product is CATSRPTQGDTQYF.

This clone was detected only once. The chain recombines TRBV3-1 (or the pseudogene TRBV3-2) with TRBJ1-2, with TRBD1 matching 7 bases. V dropped 0 bases and J dropped 4; count of bases not matched to a gene: 11. This CDR3 contains 17 residues. Looked up from germline, CDR1 is LGHDT and CDR2 is YNNKEL (reference sequence). CDR3 amino acids: CASSQEGGREKSYGYTF. CDR3 coding DNA: TGTGCCAGCAGCCAAGAAGGGGGCAGGGAGAAGAGCTATGGCTACACCTTC.

The V gene is TRBV9, the J gene TRBJ1-6; 7 bases are a match to TRBD1. This CDR3 has 12 amino acids. The V gene end was trimmed by 3 bases and the J gene end by 13 bases; junction bases not matched to a gene: 4. Germline CDR1 is SGDLS and CDR2 is YYNGEE. CDR3: CASSGVQGPLHF. The CDR3 bases are TGTGCCAGCAGCGGAGTACAGGGGCCCCTCCACTTT.

This clone was counted a few times. This chain uses TRBV6-5 with TRBJ1-1; the D is unclear. CDR3 length equals 13 residues. The germline V gene has CDR1 MNHEY and CDR2 SVGAGI. Deletions cut 7 bases from V and 10 bases from J, with 19 bases between. CDR3 residues: CASIPPGSQRAFF. CDR3 DNA sequence: TGTGCCAGCATCCCACCAGGCTCTCAACGAGCTTTCTTT.

The CDR3 sequence is CASSEKGAWNQPQHF. In DNA, the CDR3 is TGTGCCAGCAGTGAAAAGGGGGCGTGGAATCAGCCCCAGCATTTT. V usage is TRBV28 and J usage is TRBJ1-5, with 7 bases fitting TRBD1. Trimming cost V 5 bases and J 4 bases; bases outside gene matches: 8. CDR3 size: 15 residues. Germline loops: CDR1 MDHEN, CDR2 SYDVKM.

The count of this clone is one. In DNA form, the CDR3 reads TGTGCCAGCGGGGAGAACAATCAGCCCCAGCATTTT. It codes for CASGENNQPQHF. The V gene is TRBV27, the J gene TRBJ1-5; D is unclear. The CDR3 has 12 amino acids. CDR1 and CDR2 from the germline V gene are MNHEY and SMNVEV (reference sequence). The V end was cut by 8 bases, the J end by 3 bases, with 8 bases between.

The rearrangement uses TRBV18 and TRBJ1-4; D is uncertain. This CDR3 has 16 residues. CDR1 and CDR2 (germline): KGHSH, LQKENI. V was pared by 4 bases and J by 0 bases, with 12 bases between. CDR3 nucleotides: TGTGCCAGCTCACAAACTAAGAAAGCAACTAATGAAAAACTGTTTTTT. It encodes CASSQTKKATNEKLFF.

This sequence joins TRBV18 and TRBJ2-3; D is unresolved. Per germline, CDR1 KGHSH and CDR2 LQKENI. This CDR3 comprises 14 residues. Trimming cost V 2 bases and J 6 bases, with 12 bases left between them. The CDR3 sequence is CASSPNPSSDTQYF. The DNA of the CDR3 is TGTGCCAGCTCACCAAATCCATCGAGCGATACGCAGTATTTT.